This note documents a single T cell receptor (beta chain) sequence. Its antigen is as yet unknown. The record originates from a study of chemoradiotherapy in HPV16-positive cancers. Across the study: Candidate HPV-specific clones and shared TCR motifs came from a couple of HPV16-positive patients. Whole-study findings and limits: The functional HPV-specific definition rests on just a couple of HPV16-positive patients. Candidate HPV-specific clones and E7-related TCR motifs grew in tumor during treatment.

Assay: immunoSEQ multiplex PCR; the TCRdb copy retains only in-frame clones and omits some. Altogether 10,000 to 11,000 clones are present, roughly 70% being singletons, with the ten largest covering 30% to 45%. Germline V CDR1 and CDR2: SQVTM, ANQGSEA. Deletions cut 6 bases from V and 0 bases from J, with 12 bases between. The CDR3 loop spans 14 amino acids. The origin of this receptor is a human donor with HPV-associated anogenital cancer. The sample was gathered from a patient who underwent chemoradiotherapy. The chain is built from TRBV29-1 and TRBJ2-4; D unresolved. CDR3 sequence: CSVRQNLAKNIQYF. DNA for the CDR3: TGCAGCGTAAGGCAGAATCTAGCCAAAAACATTCAGTACTTC.